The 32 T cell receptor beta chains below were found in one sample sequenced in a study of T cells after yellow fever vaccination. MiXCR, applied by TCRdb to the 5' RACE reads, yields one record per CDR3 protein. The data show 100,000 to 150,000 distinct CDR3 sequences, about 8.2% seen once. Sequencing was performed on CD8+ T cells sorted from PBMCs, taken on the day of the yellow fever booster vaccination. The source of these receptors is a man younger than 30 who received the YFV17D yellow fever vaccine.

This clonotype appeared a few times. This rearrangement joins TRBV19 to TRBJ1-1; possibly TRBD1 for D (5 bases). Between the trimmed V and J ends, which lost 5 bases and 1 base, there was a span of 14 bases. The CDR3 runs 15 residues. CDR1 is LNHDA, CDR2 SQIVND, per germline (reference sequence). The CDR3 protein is CASSPRVGGNTEAFF. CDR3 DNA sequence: TGTGCCAGTAGTCCGAGAGTTGGGGGGAACACTGAAGCTTTCTTT.

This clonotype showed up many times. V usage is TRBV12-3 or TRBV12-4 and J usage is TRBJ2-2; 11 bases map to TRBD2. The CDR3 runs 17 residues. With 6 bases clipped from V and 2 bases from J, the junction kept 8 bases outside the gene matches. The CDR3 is CASSTLAGGLNTGELFF. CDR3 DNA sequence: TGTGCCAGCAGCACCCTAGCGGGGGGACTTAACACCGGGGAGCTGTTTTTT.

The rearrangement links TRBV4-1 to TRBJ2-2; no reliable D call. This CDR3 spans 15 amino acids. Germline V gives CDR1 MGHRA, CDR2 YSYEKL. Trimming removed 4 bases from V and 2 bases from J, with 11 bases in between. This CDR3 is CASSPSVRNTGELFF. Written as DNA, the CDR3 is TGCGCCAGCAGCCCTAGTGTTAGAAACACCGGGGAGCTGTTTTTT.

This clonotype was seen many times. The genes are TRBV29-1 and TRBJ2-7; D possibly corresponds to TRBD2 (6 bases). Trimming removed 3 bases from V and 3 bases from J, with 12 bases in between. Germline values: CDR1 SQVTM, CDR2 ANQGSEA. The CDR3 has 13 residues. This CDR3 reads CSVERGEGYEQYF. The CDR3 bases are TGCAGCGTTGAGCGGGGTGAGGGCTACGAGCAGTACTTC.

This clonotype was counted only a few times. CDR3 nucleotide sequence: TGTGCCAGCAGTTATCTGTACTACGAGCAGTACGTC. This translates into CASSYLYYEQYV. This sequence joins TRBV12-1 and TRBJ2-7. TRBV12-1 is given as a pseudogene. The CDR3 is 12 amino acids.

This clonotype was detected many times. The DNA of the CDR3 is TGCAGCGTTGCCAGGACATCAATCGATACGCAGTATTTT. Translated, it gives CSVARTSIDTQYF. This chain joins TRBV29-1 and TRBJ2-3; a possible D gene is TRBD1 (5 bases). Germline loops: CDR1 SQVTM, CDR2 ANQGSEA. Trimming shortened V by 4 bases and J by 6 bases, and 14 bases separated the two germline ends. The CDR3 sequence is 13 residues long.

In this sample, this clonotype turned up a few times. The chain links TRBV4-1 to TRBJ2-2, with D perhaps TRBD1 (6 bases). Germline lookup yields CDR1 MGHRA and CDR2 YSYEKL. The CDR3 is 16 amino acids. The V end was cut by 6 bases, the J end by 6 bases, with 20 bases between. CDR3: CASRGANRVIAGELFF. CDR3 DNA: TGCGCCAGCAGAGGTGCTAACAGGGTGATCGCCGGGGAGCTGTTTTTT.

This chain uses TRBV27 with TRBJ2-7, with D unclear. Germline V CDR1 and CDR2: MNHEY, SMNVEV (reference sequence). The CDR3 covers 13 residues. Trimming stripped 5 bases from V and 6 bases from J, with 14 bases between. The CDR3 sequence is CASSVASTGEQYF. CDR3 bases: TGTGCCAGCAGTGTCGCCTCAACGGGCGAGCAGTACTTC.

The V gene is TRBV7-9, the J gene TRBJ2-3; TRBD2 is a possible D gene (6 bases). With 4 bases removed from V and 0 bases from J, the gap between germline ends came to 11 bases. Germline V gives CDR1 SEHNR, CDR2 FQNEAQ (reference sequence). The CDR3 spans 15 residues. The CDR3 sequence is CASSYLSGSTDTQYF. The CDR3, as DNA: TGTGCCAGCAGCTACCTAAGCGGGAGCACAGATACGCAGTATTTT.

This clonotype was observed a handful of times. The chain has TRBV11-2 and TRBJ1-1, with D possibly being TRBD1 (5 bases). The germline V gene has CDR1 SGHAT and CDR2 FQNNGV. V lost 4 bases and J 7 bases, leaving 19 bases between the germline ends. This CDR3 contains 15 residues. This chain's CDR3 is CASSYTREGLGEAFF. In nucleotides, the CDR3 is TGTGCCAGCAGCTACACCAGGGAGGGGTTGGGTGAAGCTTTCTTT.

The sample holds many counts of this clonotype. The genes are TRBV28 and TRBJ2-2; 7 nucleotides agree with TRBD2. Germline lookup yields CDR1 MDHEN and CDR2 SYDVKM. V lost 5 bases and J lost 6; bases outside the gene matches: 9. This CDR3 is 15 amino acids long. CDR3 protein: CASSPIGLGAGELFF. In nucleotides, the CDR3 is TGTGCCAGCAGTCCCATCGGACTAGGTGCCGGGGAGCTGTTTTTT.

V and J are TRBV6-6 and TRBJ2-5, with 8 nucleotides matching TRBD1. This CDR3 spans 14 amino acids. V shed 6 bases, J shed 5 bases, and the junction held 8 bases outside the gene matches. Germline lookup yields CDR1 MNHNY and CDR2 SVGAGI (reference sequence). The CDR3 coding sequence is TGTGCCAGCAGCTCAGGGGGCTGGTATGAGACCCAGTACTTC. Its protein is CASSSGGWYETQYF.

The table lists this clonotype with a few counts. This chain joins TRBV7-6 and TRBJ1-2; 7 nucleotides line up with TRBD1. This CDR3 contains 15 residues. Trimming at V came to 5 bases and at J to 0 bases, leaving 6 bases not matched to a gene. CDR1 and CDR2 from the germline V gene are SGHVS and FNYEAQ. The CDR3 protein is CASSPGTAANYGYTF. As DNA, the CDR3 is TGTGCCAGCAGCCCCGGGACAGCGGCTAACTATGGCTACACCTTC.

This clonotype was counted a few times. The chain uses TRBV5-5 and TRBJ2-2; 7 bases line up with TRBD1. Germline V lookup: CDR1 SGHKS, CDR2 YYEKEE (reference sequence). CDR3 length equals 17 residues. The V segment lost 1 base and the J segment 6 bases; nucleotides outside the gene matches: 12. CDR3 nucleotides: TGTGCCAGCAGCTTGCGACTTGGCAGGGGGTCCCCCGGGGAGCTGTTTTTT. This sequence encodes CASSLRLGRGSPGELFF.

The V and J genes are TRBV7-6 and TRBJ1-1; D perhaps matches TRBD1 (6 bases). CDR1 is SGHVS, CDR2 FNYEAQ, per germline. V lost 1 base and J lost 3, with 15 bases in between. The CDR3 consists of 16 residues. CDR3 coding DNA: TGTGCCAGCAGCTTAGGCGTAGGGGCAGGGGACACTGAAGCTTTCTTT. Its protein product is CASSLGVGAGDTEAFF. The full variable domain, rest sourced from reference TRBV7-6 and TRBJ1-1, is GAGVSQSPRYKVTKRGQDVALRCDPISGHVSLYWYRQALGQGPEFLTYFNYEAQQDKSGLPNDRFSAERPEGSISTLTIQRTEQRDSAMYRCASSLGVGAGDTEAFFGQGTRLTVV.

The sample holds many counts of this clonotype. In nucleotides, the CDR3 is TGTGCCAGCAGCTTAGGGACAGGGGATGGCTACACCTTC. This translates into CASSLGTGDGYTF. The rearrangement links TRBV11-2 to TRBJ1-2; 9 bases map to TRBD1. Germline values: CDR1 SGHAT, CDR2 FQNNGV. This CDR3 comprises 13 residues. The ends lost 1 base at V and 6 bases at J; junction bases unmatched: 0.

In DNA form, the CDR3 reads TGTGCCAGCTCAGGCCAGCGTGACTATGGCTACACCTTC. This gives the protein CASSGQRDYGYTF. This chain links TRBV18 with TRBJ1-2; D ambiguous. This CDR3 has 13 residues. CDR1 and CDR2 (germline): KGHSH, LQKENI. Trimming removed 5 bases from V and 3 bases from J, with 10 bases in between.

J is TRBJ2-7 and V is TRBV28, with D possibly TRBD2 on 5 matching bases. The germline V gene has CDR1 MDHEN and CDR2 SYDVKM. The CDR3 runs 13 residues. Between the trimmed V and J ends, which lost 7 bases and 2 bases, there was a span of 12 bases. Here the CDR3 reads CASMGRRPYEQYF. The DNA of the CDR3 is TGTGCCAGCATGGGGAGACGCCCCTACGAGCAGTACTTC.

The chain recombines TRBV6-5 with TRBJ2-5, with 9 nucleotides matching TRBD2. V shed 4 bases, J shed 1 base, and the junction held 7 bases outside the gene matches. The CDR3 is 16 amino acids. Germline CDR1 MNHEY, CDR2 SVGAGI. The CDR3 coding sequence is TGTGCCAGCAGTTCCGGCCCGACTAGCGGCCAAGAGACCCAGTACTTC. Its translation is CASSSGPTSGQETQYF.

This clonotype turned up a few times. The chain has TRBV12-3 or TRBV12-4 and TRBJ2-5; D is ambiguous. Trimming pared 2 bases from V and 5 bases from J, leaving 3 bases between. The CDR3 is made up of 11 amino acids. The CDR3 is CASSLTETQYF. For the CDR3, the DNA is TGTGCCAGCAGTTTAACGGAGACCCAGTACTTC.

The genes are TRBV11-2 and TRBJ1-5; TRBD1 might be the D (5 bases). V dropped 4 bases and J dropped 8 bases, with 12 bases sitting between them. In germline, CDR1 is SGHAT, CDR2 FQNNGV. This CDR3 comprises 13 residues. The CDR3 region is CASSSGTGEPQHF. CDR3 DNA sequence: TGTGCCAGCAGCTCCGGGACGGGAGAGCCCCAGCATTTT.

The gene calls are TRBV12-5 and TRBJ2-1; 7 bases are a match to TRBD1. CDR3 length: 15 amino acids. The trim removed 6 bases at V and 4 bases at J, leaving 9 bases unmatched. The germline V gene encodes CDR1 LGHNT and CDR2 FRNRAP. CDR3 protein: CASGKTGISYNEQFF. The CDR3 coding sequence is TGTGCTAGTGGCAAGACAGGGATCTCGTACAATGAGCAGTTCTTC.

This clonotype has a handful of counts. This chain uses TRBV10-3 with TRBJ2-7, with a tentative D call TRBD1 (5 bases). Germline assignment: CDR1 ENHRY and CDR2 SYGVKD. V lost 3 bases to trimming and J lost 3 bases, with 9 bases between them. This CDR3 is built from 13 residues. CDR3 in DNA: TGTGCCATCAGTGATAAAGGGGACTACGAGCAGTACGTC. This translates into CAISDKGDYEQYV.

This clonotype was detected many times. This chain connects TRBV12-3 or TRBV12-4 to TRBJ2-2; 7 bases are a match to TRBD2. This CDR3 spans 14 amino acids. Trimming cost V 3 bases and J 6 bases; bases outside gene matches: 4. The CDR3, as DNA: TGTGCCAGCAGTTTTTGGGAGGGGTCCGGGGAGCTGTTTTTT. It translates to CASSFWEGSGELFF.

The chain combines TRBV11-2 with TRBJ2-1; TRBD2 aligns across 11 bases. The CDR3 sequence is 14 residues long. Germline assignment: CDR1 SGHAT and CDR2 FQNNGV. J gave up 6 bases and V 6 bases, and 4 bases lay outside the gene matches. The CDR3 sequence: CASRLTSGVNEQFF. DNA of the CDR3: TGTGCCAGCAGATTGACTAGCGGGGTCAATGAGCAGTTCTTC.

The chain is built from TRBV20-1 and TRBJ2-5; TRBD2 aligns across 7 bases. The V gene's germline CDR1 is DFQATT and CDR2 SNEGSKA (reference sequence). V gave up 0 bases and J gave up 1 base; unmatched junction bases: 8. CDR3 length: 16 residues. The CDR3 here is CSAREGGGAGQETQYF. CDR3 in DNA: TGCAGTGCTAGAGAGGGCGGGGGAGCCGGCCAAGAGACCCAGTACTTC.

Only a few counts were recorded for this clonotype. The CDR3 region has the DNA TGTGCCAGCAGCCCCCGGGGTGGGGCCAACGTCCTGACTTTC. Translation gives CASSPRGGANVLTF. This chain joins TRBV4-2 and TRBJ2-6; D possibly corresponds to TRBD2 (5 bases). V lost 4 bases, J lost 3 bases, and 7 bases lay in between. Germline values: CDR1 LGHNA, CDR2 YNFKEQ. This CDR3 region has 14 residues.

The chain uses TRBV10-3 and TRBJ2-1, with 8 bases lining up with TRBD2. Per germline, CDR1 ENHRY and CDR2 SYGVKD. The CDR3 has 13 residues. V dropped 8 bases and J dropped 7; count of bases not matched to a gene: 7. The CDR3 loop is CAIGRGGLNEQFF. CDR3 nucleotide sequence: TGTGCCATCGGCCGGGGGGGCTTGAATGAGCAGTTCTTC.

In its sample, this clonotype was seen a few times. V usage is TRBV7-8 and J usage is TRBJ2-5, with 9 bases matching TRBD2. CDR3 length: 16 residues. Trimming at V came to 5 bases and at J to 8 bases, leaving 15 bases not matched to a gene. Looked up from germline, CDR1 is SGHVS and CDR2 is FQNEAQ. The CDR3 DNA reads TGTGCCAGCAGCGACCGGGGCCTAGCGGGGAGGGGTACCCAGTACTTC. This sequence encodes CASSDRGLAGRGTQYF.

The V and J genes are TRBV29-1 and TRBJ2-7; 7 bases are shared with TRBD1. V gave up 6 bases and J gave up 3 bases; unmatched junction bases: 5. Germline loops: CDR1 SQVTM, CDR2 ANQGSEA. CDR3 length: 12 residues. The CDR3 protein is CSVLGTDYEQYV. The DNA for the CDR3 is TGCAGCGTCCTAGGGACAGACTACGAGCAGTACGTC.

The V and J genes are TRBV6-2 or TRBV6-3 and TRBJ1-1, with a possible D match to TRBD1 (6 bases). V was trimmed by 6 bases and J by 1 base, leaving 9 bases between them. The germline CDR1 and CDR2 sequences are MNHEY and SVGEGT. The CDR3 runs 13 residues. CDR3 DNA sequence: TGTGCCAGCAGGACAGGCAAGAACACTGAAGCTTTCTTT. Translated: CASRTGKNTEAFF.

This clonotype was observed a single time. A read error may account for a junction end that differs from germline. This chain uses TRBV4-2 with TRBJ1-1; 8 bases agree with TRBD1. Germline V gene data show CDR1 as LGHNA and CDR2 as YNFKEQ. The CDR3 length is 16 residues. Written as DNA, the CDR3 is TGTGCCAGCTGCCACGCGGCAGGGGGCATGAACACTGAAGCTTTCTTT. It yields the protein CASCHAAGGMNTEAFF.